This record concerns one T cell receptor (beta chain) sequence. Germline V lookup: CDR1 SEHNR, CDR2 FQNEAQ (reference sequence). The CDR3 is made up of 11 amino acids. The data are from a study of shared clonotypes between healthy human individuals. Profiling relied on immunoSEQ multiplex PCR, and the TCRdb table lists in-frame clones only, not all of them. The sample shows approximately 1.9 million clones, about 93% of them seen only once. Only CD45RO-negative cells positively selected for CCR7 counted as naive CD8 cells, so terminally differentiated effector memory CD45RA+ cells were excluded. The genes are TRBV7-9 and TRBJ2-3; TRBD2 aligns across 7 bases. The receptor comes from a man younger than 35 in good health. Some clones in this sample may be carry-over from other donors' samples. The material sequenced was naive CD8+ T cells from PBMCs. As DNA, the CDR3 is TGTGCGGAGGCGGGGGAAGGTACGCAGTATTTT. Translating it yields CAEAGEGTQYF.